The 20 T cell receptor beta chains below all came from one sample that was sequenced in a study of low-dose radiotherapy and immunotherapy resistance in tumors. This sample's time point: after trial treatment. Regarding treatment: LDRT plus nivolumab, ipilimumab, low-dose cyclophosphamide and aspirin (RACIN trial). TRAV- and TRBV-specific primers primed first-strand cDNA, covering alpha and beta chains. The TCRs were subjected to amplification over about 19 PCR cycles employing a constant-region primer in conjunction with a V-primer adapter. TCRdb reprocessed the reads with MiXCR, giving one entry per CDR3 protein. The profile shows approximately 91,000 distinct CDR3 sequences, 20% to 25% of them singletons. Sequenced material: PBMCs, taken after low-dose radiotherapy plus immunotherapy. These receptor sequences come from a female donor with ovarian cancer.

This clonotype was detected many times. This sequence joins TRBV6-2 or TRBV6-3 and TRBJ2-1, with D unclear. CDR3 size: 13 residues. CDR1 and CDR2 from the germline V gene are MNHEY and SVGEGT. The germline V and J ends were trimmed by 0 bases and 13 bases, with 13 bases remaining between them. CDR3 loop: CASSYSTQQGQFF. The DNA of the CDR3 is TGTGCCAGCAGTTACTCGACCCAGCAAGGTCAGTTCTTC.

The CDR3 coding sequence is TGCAGTGCTAGAGTAGTTGGAGACGAACAGCCCCAGCATTTT. Its translation: CSARVVGDEQPQHF. V and J are TRBV20-1 and TRBJ1-5; D unclear. V dropped 1 base and J dropped 7 bases, with 14 bases sitting between them. Germline CDR1 is DFQATT and CDR2 is SNEGSKA (reference sequence). CDR3 length equals 14 residues.

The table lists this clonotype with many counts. The CDR3 sequence is CASSTAPYEQYF. The CDR3 bases are TGTGCCAGCAGTACAGCCCCCTACGAGCAGTACTTC. The V gene is TRBV13, the J gene TRBJ2-7; D is unresolved. The CDR3 consists of 12 residues. Germline V gives CDR1 PRHDT, CDR2 FYEKMQ (reference sequence). V was pared by 6 bases and J by 2 bases, with 8 bases between.

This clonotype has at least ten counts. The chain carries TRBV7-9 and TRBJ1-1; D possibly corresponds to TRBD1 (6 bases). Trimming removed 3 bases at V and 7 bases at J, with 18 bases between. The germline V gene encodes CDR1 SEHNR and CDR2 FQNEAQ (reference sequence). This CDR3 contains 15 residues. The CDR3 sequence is CASSFDGARGGEAFF. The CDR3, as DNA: TGTGCCAGCAGCTTCGACGGGGCCAGGGGCGGTGAAGCTTTCTTT.

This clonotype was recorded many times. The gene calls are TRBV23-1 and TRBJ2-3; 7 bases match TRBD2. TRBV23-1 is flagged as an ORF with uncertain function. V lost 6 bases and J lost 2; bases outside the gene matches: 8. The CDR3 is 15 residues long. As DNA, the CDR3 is TGCGCCAGCAGCCCTCAAGCGGGGCCCACAGATACGCAGTATTTT. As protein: CASSPQAGPTDTQYF.

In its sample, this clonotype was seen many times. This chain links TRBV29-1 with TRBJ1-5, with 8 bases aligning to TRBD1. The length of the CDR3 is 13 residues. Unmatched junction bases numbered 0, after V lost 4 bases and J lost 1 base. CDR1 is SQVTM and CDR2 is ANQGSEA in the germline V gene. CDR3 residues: CSVGQGSNQPQHF. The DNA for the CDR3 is TGCAGCGTTGGACAGGGGAGCAATCAGCCCCAGCATTTT.

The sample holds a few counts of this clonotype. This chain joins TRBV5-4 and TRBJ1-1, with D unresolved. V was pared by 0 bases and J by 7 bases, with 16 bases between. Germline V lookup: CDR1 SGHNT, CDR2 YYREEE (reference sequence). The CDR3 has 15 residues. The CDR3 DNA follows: TGTGCCAGCAGCTTGGGAGGGCAGACTACGAGTGAAGCTTTCTTT. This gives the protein CASSLGGQTTSEAFF.

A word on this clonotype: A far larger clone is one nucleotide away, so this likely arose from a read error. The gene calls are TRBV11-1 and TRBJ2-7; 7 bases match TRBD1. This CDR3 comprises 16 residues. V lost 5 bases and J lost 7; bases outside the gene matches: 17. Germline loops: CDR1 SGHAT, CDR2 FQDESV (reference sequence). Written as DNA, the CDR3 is TGTGCCAGCAGCCGACGGGACAGAATTTCCTACAATGAGCAGTACTTC. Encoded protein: CASSRRDRISYNEQYF.

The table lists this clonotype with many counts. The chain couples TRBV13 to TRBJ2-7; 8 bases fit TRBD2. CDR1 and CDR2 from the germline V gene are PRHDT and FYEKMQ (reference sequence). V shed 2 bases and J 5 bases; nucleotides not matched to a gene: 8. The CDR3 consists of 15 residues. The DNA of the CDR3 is TGTGCCAGCAGCTTATCGTCGGGGGGGCCTGACGAGCAGTACTTC. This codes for CASSLSSGGPDEQYF. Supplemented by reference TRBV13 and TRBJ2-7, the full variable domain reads AAGVIQSPRHLIKEKRETATLKCYPIPRHDTVYWYQQGPGQDPQFLISFYEKMQSDKGSIPDRFSAQQFSDYHSELNMSSLELGDSALYFCASSLSSGGPDEQYFGPGTRLTVT.

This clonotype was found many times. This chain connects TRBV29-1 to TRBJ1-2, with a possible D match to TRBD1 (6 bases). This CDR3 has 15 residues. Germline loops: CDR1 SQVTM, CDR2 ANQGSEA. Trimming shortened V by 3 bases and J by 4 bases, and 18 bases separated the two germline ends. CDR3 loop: CSVEAPGDILYGYTF. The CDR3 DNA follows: TGCAGCGTTGAGGCCCCCGGGGACATACTCTATGGCTACACCTTC.

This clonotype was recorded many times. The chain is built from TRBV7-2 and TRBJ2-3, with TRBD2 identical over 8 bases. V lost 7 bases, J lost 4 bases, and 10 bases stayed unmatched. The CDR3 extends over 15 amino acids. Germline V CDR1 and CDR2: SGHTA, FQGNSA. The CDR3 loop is CASTPSAGESDTQYF. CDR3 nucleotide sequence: TGTGCCAGCACCCCTTCAGCGGGAGAATCAGATACGCAGTATTTT.

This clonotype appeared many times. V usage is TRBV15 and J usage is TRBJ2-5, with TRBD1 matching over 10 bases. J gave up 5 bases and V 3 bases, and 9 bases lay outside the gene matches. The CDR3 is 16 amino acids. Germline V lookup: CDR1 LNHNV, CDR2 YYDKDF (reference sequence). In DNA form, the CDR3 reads TGTGCCACCAGCAGCCTTGGGACAGGGGTATCGGAGACCCAGTACTTC. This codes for CATSSLGTGVSETQYF.

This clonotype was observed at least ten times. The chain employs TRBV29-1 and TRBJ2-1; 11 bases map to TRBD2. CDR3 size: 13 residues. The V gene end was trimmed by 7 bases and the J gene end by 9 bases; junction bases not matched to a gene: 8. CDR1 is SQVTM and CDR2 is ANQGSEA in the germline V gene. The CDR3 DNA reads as TGCAGCGCTCACCTAGCGGGGGGTTCTGAGCAGTTCTTC. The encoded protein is CSAHLAGGSEQFF.

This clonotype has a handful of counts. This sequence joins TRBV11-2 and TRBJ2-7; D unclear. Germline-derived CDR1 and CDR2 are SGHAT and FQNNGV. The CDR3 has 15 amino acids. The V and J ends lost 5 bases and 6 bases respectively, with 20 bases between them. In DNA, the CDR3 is TGTGCCAGCAGCCCAATCCCGTGGTACTACACCGAGCAGTACTTC. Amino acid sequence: CASSPIPWYYTEQYF.

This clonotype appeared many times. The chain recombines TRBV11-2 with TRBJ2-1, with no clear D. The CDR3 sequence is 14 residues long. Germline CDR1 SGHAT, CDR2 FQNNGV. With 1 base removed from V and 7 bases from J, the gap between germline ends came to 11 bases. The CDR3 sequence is CASSLVRVANEQFF. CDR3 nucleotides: TGTGCCAGCAGCTTAGTTAGGGTAGCTAATGAGCAGTTCTTC.

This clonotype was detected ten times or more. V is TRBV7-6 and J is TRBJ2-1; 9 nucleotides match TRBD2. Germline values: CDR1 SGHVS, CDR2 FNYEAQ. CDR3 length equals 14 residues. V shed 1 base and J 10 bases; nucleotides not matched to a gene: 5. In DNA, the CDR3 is TGTGCCAGCAGCTTAGGCGGGGGGGCAGGGGAGCAGTTCTTC. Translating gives CASSLGGGAGEQFF.

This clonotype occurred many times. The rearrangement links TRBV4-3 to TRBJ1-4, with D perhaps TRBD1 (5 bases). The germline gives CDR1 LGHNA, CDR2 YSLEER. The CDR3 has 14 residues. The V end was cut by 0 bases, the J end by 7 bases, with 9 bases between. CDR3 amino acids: CASSQDRGVEKLFF. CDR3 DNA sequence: TGCGCCAGCAGCCAAGATCGGGGGGTTGAAAAACTGTTTTTT.

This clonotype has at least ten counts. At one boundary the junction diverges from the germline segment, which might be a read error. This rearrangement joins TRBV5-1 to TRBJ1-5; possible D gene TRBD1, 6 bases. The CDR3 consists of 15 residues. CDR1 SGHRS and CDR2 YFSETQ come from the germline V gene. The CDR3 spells CASSSTGAGGQPQHF. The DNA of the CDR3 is TGTGCCAGCAGCTCCACGGGGGCGGGAGGTCAGCCCCAGCATTTT.

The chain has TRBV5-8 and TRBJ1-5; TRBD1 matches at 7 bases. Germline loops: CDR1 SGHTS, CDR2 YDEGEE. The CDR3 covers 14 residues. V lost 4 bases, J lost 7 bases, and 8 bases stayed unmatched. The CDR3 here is CASSPTGWGQPQHF. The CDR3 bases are TGTGCCAGCAGCCCGACAGGGTGGGGACAGCCCCAGCATTTT.

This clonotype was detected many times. CDR3 sequence (DNA): TGTGCCAGTAGTACGACAGGGGCGGGTCAGCCCCAGCATTTT. Translating gives CASSTTGAGQPQHF. The V call is TRBV19, the J call TRBJ1-5; 8 bases fit TRBD1. CDR3 length: 14 amino acids. The J segment lost 6 bases and the V segment lost 4 bases, leaving 5 bases of the junction unmatched. Looked up from germline, CDR1 is LNHDA and CDR2 is SQIVND (reference sequence).